The 16 T cell receptor beta chains reported below all come from one sample, sequenced in a study of chemoradiotherapy in HPV16-positive cancers (dated by TCRdb to between 2021 and 2022). Libraries were prepared through the immunoSEQ multiplex PCR assay. In TCRdb, the immuneACCESS table is reduced to in-frame sequences with V and J assigned. These tables do not hold every clone; where another copy was compared, an unresolved V gene accounts for under half, and the others remain unexplained. For this sample the table gives about 21,000 clones, of which more than 75% were detected only once. Around 4.9% of the sample lies in the top ten. The sequencing here drew on blood, taken from a patient who underwent chemoradiotherapy. These receptors were taken from a human donor with HPV-associated anogenital cancer.

This clone has more than one count but fewer than ten. The chain recombines TRBV19 with TRBJ2-1; no clear D gene. The CDR3 runs to 16 residues. The germline V gene encodes CDR1 LNHDA and CDR2 SQIVND (reference sequence). The V gene lost 3 bases and the J gene lost 0 bases, with 12 bases spanning the gap. CDR3 nucleotide sequence: TGTGCCAGTAGTATTATGGGCGGCAGCTCCTACAATGAGCAGTTCTTC. This codes for CASSIMGGSSYNEQFF.

In its sample, this clone was seen once. CDR3 coding DNA: TGTGCCAGCAGACCCGGACAGGCTGGAAACACCATATATTTT. Protein product: CASRPGQAGNTIYF. The chain employs TRBV6-5 and TRBJ1-3; 7 nucleotides align to TRBD1. Germline V gene sequence: CDR1 MNHEY, CDR2 SVGAGI. The CDR3 runs 14 residues. Trimming cost V 6 bases and J 2 bases; bases outside gene matches: 4.

The chain has TRBV5-1 and TRBJ1-2; the D is unclear. The germline V gene has CDR1 SGHRS and CDR2 YFSETQ. V was trimmed by 0 bases and J by 6 bases, leaving 15 bases between them. The CDR3 totals 15 residues. The CDR3 DNA reads as TGCGCCAGCAGCTTGGCCCCGATCAGTCCCAATGGCTACACCTTC. Its protein product is CASSLAPISPNGYTF.

This clone was observed a handful of times. This chain joins TRBV13 and TRBJ1-1, with no clear D. With 6 bases removed from V and 11 bases from J, the gap between germline ends came to 16 bases. Germline assignment: CDR1 PRHDT and CDR2 FYEKMQ (reference sequence). The CDR3 has 12 residues. The CDR3, as DNA: TGTGCCAGCAGGTGGGATAGTAAGGAGGCTTTCTTT. It translates to CASRWDSKEAFF.

This rearrangement joins TRBV15 to TRBJ2-1; 11 bases are shared with TRBD2. The J segment lost 13 bases and the V segment lost 1 base, leaving 6 bases of the junction unmatched. The germline V gene encodes CDR1 LNHNV and CDR2 YYDKDF (reference sequence). The CDR3 length is 14 residues. This chain's CDR3 is CATSRVAGGPIQFF. The CDR3 DNA follows: TGTGCCACCAGCAGAGTAGCGGGGGGGCCTATTCAGTTCTTC.

The chain recombines TRBV5-1 with TRBJ2-2; 9 bases match TRBD1. CDR3 length: 20 amino acids. Trimming cost V 4 bases and J 0 bases; bases outside gene matches: 16. Germline loops: CDR1 SGHRS, CDR2 YFSETQ. CDR3 sequence: CASSPDRDRVFTSNTGELFF. Here the CDR3 DNA reads TGCGCCAGCAGCCCGGACCGGGACAGGGTCTTTACCTCGAACACCGGGGAGCTGTTTTTT.

The CDR3 nucleotides are TGCGCCAGCAGCTTGACTCAGGGACCCACCGGGGAGCTGTTTTTT. Residues: CASSLTQGPTGELFF. The chain recombines TRBV5-1 with TRBJ2-2, with D perhaps matching TRBD1 or TRBD2 (5 bases each). CDR3 length equals 15 residues. The ends were cut back, 1 base at V and 4 bases at J, with 11 bases in the middle. CDR1 is SGHRS and CDR2 is YFSETQ in the germline V gene.

The chain employs TRBV6-5 and TRBJ1-1; TRBD1 aligns across 7 bases. The CDR3 spans 12 residues. The junction had 9 bases not matched to a gene; V was cut back by 10 bases and J by 7 bases. CDR1 MNHEY and CDR2 SVGAGI come from the germline V gene. The CDR3 DNA reads TGTGCCACCCGGACGGGGGACAGTGAAGCTTTCTTT. Encoded protein: CATRTGDSEAFF.

This clone was observed a few times. The chain links TRBV6-1 to TRBJ2-5, with D possibly TRBD1 on 7 matching bases. Germline CDR1 reads MNHNS; CDR2 reads SASEGT. The V end was cut by 5 bases, the J end by 5 bases, with 18 bases between. The CDR3 sequence is 15 residues long. Here the CDR3 DNA reads TGTGCCAGCAGTACGCGACAGGGAGGACGGGAGACCCAGTACTTC. Protein product: CASSTRQGGRETQYF.

The chain couples TRBV2 to TRBJ2-3; 9 nucleotides line up with TRBD1. CDR3 size: 14 residues. V shed 4 bases, J shed 6 bases, and the junction held 5 bases outside the gene matches. Germline assignment: CDR1 SNHLY and CDR2 FYNNEI. Here the CDR3 reads CASSGGQGLDTQYF. The CDR3, as DNA: TGTGCCAGCAGTGGGGGACAGGGTTTGGATACGCAGTATTTT.

This clone came up once. The rearrangement links TRBV9 to TRBJ2-7; 7 bases are a match to TRBD2. CDR1 is SGDLS, CDR2 YYNGEE, per germline. V was clipped by 3 bases and J by 0 bases; unmatched bases: 3. The CDR3 spans 14 residues. This CDR3 reads CASSEGGSSYEQYF. The CDR3 DNA reads TGTGCCAGCAGCGAGGGCGGGAGCTCCTACGAGCAGTACTTC. Full variable domain (missing parts from reference TRBV9 and TRBJ2-7): DSGVTQTPKHLITATGQRVTLRCSPRSGDLSVYWYQQSLDQGLQFLIQYYNGEERAKGNILERFSAQQFPDLHSELNLSSLELGDSALYFCASSEGGSSYEQYFGPGTRLTVT.

The DNA for the CDR3 is TGTGCCAGTAGTATAGTCGACTCCTCCTACAATGAGCAGTTCTTC. Amino acids: CASSIVDSSYNEQFF. The chain links TRBV19 to TRBJ2-1; D unresolved. Germline V gene sequence: CDR1 LNHDA, CDR2 SQIVND (reference sequence). This CDR3 comprises 15 residues. V lost 1 base to trimming and J lost 0 bases, with 7 bases between them.

This chain connects TRBV2 to TRBJ1-1; maybe TRBD1 (6 bases). V shed 3 bases and J shed 5 bases, with 16 bases lying between them. CDR1 SNHLY and CDR2 FYNNEI come from the germline V gene. The CDR3 is made up of 15 amino acids. CDR3 coding DNA: TGTGCCAGCAGTGAGGTGGCACAGAGGGGGACTGAAGCTTTCTTT. Its translation: CASSEVAQRGTEAFF.

The V call is TRBV7-2, the J call TRBJ2-1; the D call may be TRBD1 or TRBD2 (5 bases each). V was cut by 5 bases and J by 6 bases, with 14 bases left in between. The CDR3 sequence is 14 residues long. Germline V lookup: CDR1 SGHTA, CDR2 FQGNSA. CDR3 loop: CASSRDQAGNEQFF. CDR3 DNA sequence: TGTGCCAGCAGCCGGGACCAGGCGGGCAATGAGCAGTTCTTC.

This chain links TRBV5-8 with TRBJ1-1; 9 bases match TRBD1. The germline gives CDR1 SGHTS, CDR2 YDEGEE. The CDR3 contains 15 residues. Losses at the gene ends were 4 bases for V and 5 bases for J; bases not matched to a gene: 9. The CDR3 loop is CASSIGQGRWTEAFF. CDR3 bases: TGTGCCAGCAGCATTGGACAGGGGCGATGGACTGAAGCTTTCTTT.

This chain joins TRBV6-5 and TRBJ1-4, with 8 nucleotides matching TRBD1. CDR1 is MNHEY and CDR2 is SVGAGI in the germline V gene. V trimming: 6 bases; J trimming: 6 bases; junction bases outside the gene matches: 9. The CDR3 is 15 amino acids. This CDR3 is CASRPDRGVDEKLFF. The CDR3, as DNA: TGTGCCAGCAGACCCGACAGGGGAGTTGATGAAAAACTGTTTTTT.